This TCR beta chain was recorded in a study of blood T cell repertoires in COVID-19 (TCRdb year 2020). Context from the whole study: Samples from collaborators originated in the United States, Italy and Spain and spanned both the acute and convalescent phases of COVID-19. The material from the prospective study consisted of cDNA or gDNA derived from T cells, B-cell-depleted T cells, or PBMCs. The dataset comprised deeply sampled blood TCRbeta repertoires from subjects exposed to, actively infected with, or recovered from COVID-19. The repertoires were released in a freely available public database intended as a resource for research on the immune response to SARS-CoV-2. The samples were drawn from two sources: the first 160 participants of the ongoing ImmuneRACE study, and 950 to 1,500 subjects contributed by 6 global collaborators. Sample metadata almost always included a de-identified subject ID, COVID-19 status, age in years and sex. Where HLA class I and class II types were available, the types were taken from metadata supplied by the sample provider, not from assay-based typing. Here is what the overall study found, with its caveats: Clinical and demographic metadata were provided uncurated, with the amount varying by source and participant.

The immunoSEQ Assay, a bias-controlled multiplex PCR, was used to amplify TCRbeta CDR3 regions from genomic DNA. Per the source publication's procedure: The number of nucleated cells in each sample was estimated from the amplification of reference gene primers within the assay. To quantify the absolute abundance of each unique TCRbeta CDR3 rearrangement, sequence reads were collapsed and filtered. For each sample, productive Simpson clonality was calculated as the square root of Simpson's diversity index over productive rearrangements. Entries here come from immuneACCESS through TCRdb and include only in-frame sequences with V and J called. Some clones fail to appear in such tables; in the studies checked, an unresolved V gene covers under half of the shortfall, and the cause of the remainder is unknown. That table is the source of V, J and clone size, and D and trimming were worked out from the DNA. The sample includes 190,000 or so clones, with roughly 81% observed a single time. About 12% of the sample lies in the top ten.

Looking up the germline V gene yields CDR1 SGHTA and CDR2 FQGTGA. V is shortened by 4 bases, J by 0 bases, and the region joining them spans 8 bases. The cysteine opens and the phenylalanine closes a CDR3 of 14 amino acids. The read is trimmed to its CDR3 DNA, 42 bases read in frame from base 1. At one collaborating source in Seattle, patients were enrolled during active infection and were followed longitudinally through the course of disease. Each collaborating institution followed its own protocols to collect whole blood in K2EDTA tubes. Collaborator samples were shipped for TCRbeta analysis as frozen whole blood, isolated PBMCs, or DNA extracted from either sample type. Comments on this clone: Its antigen remains unidentified. Per-base qualities were not stored, and no clone one base away is much larger.

This chain is built from TRBV7-3 and TRBJ2-3; TRBD2 is possibly the D segment (6 matching bases). Sequenced input: peripheral blood. This receptor was taken from a woman older than 75 with COVID-19, enrolled during active disease. The nucleotide sequence is given as TGTGCCAGCAGCTGGGGGAGGAGCACAGATACGCAGTATTTT. This is translated as CASSWGRSTDTQYF.